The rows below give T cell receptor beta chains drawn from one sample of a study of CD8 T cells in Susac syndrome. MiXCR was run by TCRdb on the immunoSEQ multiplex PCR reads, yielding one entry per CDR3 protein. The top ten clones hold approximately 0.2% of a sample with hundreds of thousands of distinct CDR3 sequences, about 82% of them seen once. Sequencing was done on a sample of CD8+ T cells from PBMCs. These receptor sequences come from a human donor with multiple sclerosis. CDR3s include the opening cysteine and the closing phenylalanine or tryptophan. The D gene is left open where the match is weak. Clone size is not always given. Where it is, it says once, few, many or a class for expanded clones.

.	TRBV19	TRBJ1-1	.	CASSIASPTEAFF	TGTGCCAGTAGTATAGCCTCGCCCACTGAAGCTTTCTTT
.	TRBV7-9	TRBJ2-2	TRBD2	CASRLGLAGDTGELFF	TGTGCCAGCAGGTTGGGACTAGCGGGAGACACCGGGGAGCTGTTTTTT
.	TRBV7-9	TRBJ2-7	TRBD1	CASSSPGQSIYEQYF	TGTGCCAGCAGTTCCCCGGGACAGAGCATCTACGAGCAGTACTTC
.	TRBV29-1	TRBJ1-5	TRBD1	CSVGQGAGQPQHF	TGCAGCGTTGGACAGGGCGCGGGTCAGCCCCAGCATTTT
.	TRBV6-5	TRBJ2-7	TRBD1	CASSYGTGTVYEQYF	TGTGCCAGCAGTTACGGAACCGGGACAGTCTACGAGCAGTACTTC
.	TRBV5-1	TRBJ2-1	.	CASSVRGMETYNEQFF	TGCGCCAGCAGCGTAAGGGGGATGGAAACCTACAATGAGCAGTTCTTC
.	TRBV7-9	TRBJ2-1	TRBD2	CASSFSTGGPYNEQFF	TGTGCCAGCAGCTTTTCTACGGGAGGCCCCTACAATGAGCAGTTCTTC
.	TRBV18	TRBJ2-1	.	CASSPPGEQFF	TGTGCCAGCTCGCCCCCAGGGGAGCAGTTCTTC
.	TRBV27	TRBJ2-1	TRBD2	CASSTGTSGRAVGNEQFF	TGTGCCAGCAGTACCGGGACTAGCGGGAGGGCCGTCGGCAATGAGCAGTTCTTC
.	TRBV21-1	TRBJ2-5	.	CASRQGARETQYF	TGTGCCAGCAGGCAGGGGGCGCGGGAGACCCAGTACTTC
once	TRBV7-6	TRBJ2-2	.	CACSLEGNPTGEPFF	TGTGCCTGCAGCTTAGAGGGAAACCCCACCGGGGAGCCGTTTTTT
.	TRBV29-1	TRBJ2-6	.	CSVEDGSDGANVLTF	TGCAGCGTTGAAGATGGGAGCGATGGGGCCAACGTCCTGACTTTC
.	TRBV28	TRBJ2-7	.	CASSSGGSPYSLSYEQYF	TGTGCCAGCAGTAGTGGGGGAAGCCCTTACTCCCTCTCCTACGAGCAGTACTTC
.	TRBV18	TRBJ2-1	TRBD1	CASSPRQGPYNEQFF	TGTGCCAGCTCACCTCGACAGGGCCCGTACAATGAGCAGTTCTTC
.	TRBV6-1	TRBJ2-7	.	CASSLLGAAYEQYF	TGTGCCAGCAGTTTGCTAGGGGCTGCTTACGAGCAGTACTTC
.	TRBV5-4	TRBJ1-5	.	CASSLGRVNQPQHF	TGTGCCAGCAGCTTAGGGCGGGTGAATCAGCCCCAGCATTTT
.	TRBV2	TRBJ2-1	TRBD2	CATRPELAVYNEQFF	TGTGCCACTCGTCCGGAACTAGCGGTATACAATGAGCAGTTCTTC
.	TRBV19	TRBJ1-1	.	CASSIRAVTLNTEAFF	TGTGCCAGTAGTATACGGGCAGTTACCTTGAACACTGAAGCTTTCTTT
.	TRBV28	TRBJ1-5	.	CASSFPQPQHF	TGTGCCAGCAGTTTCCCTCAGCCCCAGCATTTT
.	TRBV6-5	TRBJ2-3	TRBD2	CASSYYGNIAGGPGDTQYF	TGTGCCAGCAGTTACTACGGAAACATAGCGGGAGGGCCCGGAGATACGCAGTATTTT
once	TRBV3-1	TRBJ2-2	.	CASSHGQGRPGSCFF	.
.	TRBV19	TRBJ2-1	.	CASSMLTEYNEQFF	TGTGCCAGTAGTATGTTAACGGAATACAATGAGCAGTTCTTC
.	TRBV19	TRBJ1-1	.	CASSEGSNMNTEAFF	TGTGCCAGTAGTGAGGGCAGCAACATGAACACTGAAGCTTTCTTT
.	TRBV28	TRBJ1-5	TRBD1	CASSLGDREVTPQHF	TGTGCCAGCAGTTTAGGGGACAGGGAAGTAACGCCCCAGCATTTT
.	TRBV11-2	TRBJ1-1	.	CASSSPSGGPTEAFF	TGTGCCAGCAGCTCCCCCAGCGGGGGGCCTACTGAAGCTTTCTTT
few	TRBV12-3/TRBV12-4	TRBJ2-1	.	CASSGGGSYNEQFF	TGTGCCAGCAGTGGCGGTGGCTCCTACAATGAGCAGTTCTTC
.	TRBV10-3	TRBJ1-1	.	CAISEGTRVRNTEAFF	TGTGCCATCAGTGAGGGGACCAGGGTGAGGAACACTGAAGCTTTCTTT
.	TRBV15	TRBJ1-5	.	CATSIWGQAYSNQPQHF	TGTGCCACCAGCATCTGGGGCCAGGCGTATAGCAATCAGCCCCAGCATTTT
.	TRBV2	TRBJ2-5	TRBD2	CASSEQAGGVETQYF	TGTGCCAGCAGTGAACAAGCGGGAGGGGTGGAGACCCAGTACTTC
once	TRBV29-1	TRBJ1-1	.	CSVEGDRVLNTEAFF	TGCAGCGTTGAAGGGGATAGGGTTTTGAACACTGAAGCTTTCTTT
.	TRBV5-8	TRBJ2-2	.	CASSLVGPITAGELFF	TGTGCCAGCAGCTTGGTGGGACCGATAACAGCCGGGGAGCTGTTTTTT